The clone carrying this T cell receptor (beta chain) was counted a few times. The source of the sample is a study of PD-L1 blockade in urothelial cancer. Across the study: Atezolizumab (1,200 mg intravenously every 3 weeks) began in about 2014 for patients. Analyses used blood from 3 weeks (second dose) and 6 weeks after treatment start. There were a median of around 140,000 T cells in blood samples.

TCRdb's table, derived via immunoSEQ multiplex PCR, lists solely in-frame clones and lacks some. Of 85,000 to 130,000 clones listed, 91% were seen once; the top ten hold around 0.92%. V was shortened by 0 bases and J by 11 bases, with 13 bases between the two germline ends. The CDR3 covers 13 residues. From germline, CDR1 is MGHRA and CDR2 YSYEKL. Specimen: PBMCs, collected around atezolizumab (anti-PD-L1) treatment. This chain joins TRBV4-1 and TRBJ1-1; D is undetermined. The clonotype was recovered from a woman older than 75 with urothelial cancer. The CDR3 nucleotides read TGCGCCAGCAGCCAAGACAGATCCCCTGGCGCTTTCTTT. It is translated as CASSQDRSPGAFF.